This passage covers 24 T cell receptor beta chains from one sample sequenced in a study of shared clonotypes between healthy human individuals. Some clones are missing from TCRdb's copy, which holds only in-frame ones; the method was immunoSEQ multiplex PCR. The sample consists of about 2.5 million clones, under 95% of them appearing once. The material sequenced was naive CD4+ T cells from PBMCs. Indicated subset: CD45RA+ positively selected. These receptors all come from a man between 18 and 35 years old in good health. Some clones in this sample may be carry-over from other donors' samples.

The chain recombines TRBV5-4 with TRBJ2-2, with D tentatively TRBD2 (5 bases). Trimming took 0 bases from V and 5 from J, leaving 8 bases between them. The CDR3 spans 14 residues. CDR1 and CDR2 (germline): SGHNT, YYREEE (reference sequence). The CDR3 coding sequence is TGTGCCAGCAGCTTGGAGCGGAGGACCGGGGAGCTGTTTTTT. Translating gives CASSLERRTGELFF.

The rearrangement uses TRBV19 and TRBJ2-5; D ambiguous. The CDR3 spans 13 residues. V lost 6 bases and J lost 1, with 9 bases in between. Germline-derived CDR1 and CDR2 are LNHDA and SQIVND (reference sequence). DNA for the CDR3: TGTGCCAGTAGAAACGGCGGCCAAGAGACCCAGTACTTC. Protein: CASRNGGQETQYF.

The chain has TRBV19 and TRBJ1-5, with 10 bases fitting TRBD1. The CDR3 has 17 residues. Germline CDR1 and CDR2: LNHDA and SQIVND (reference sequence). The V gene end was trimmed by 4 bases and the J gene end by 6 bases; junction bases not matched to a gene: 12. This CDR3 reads CASSNRDRGKGGQPQHF. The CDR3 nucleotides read TGTGCCAGTAGTAACCGGGACAGGGGAAAAGGGGGTCAGCCCCAGCATTTT.

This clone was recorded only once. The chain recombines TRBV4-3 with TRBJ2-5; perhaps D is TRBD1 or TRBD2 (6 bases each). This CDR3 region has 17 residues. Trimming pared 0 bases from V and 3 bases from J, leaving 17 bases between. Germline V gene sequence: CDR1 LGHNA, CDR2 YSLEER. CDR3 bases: TGCGCCAGCAGCCAAGATAGTAGGTGGGGGGCGGAAGAGACCCAGTACTTC. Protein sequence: CASSQDSRWGAEETQYF.

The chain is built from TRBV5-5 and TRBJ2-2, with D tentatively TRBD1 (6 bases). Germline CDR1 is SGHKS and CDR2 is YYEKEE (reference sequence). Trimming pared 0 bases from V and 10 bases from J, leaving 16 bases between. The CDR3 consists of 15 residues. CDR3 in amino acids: CASSLARPGATELFF. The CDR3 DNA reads TGTGCCAGCAGCTTGGCCAGGCCAGGGGCTACGGAGCTGTTTTTT.

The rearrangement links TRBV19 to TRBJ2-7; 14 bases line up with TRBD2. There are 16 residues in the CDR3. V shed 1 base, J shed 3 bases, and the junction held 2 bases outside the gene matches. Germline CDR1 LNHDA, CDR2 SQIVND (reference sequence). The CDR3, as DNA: TGTGCCAGTAGTATAGCGGGACTAGCGGGAGTCTACGAGCAGTACTTC. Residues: CASSIAGLAGVYEQYF.

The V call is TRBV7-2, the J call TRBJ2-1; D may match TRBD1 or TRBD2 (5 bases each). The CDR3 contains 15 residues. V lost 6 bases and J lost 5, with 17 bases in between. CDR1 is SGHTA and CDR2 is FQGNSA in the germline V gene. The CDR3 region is CASSPSLGRDNEQFF. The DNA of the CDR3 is TGTGCCAGCAGTCCCTCCTTGGGGCGGGACAATGAGCAGTTCTTC.

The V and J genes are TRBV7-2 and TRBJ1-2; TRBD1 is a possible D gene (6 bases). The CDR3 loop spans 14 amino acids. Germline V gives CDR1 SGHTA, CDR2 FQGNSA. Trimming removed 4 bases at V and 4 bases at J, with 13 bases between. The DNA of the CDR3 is TGTGCCAGCAGCTACCGGGACACCCTCTATGGCTACACCTTC. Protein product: CASSYRDTLYGYTF. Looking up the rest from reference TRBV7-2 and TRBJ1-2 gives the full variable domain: GAGVSQSPSNKVTEKGKDVELRCDPISGHTALYWYRQSLGQGLEFLIYFQGNSAPDKSGLPSDRFSAERTGGSVSTLTIQRTQQEDSAVYLCASSYRDTLYGYTFGSGTRLTVV.

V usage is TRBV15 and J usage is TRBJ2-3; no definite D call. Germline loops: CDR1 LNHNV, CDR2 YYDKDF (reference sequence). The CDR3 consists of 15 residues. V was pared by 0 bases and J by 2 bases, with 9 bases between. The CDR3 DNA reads TGTGCCACCAGCAGAGAAGGAGCGACCACAGATACGCAGTATTTT. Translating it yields CATSREGATTDTQYF.

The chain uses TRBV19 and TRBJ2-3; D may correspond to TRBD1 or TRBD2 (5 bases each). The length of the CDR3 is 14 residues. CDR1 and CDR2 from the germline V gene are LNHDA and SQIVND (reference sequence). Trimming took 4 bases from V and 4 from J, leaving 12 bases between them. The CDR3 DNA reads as TGTGCCAGTAGTACAGGGACGCGCCCAGATACGCAGTATTTT. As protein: CASSTGTRPDTQYF.

Here the CDR3 DNA reads TGCGCCAGCAGCCAAGCAGCCGGCGGTGAAAAACTGTTTTTT. Its protein product is CASSQAAGGEKLFF. The gene calls are TRBV4-3 and TRBJ1-4; D gene ambiguous. The CDR3 extends over 14 amino acids. With 1 base removed from V and 7 bases from J, the gap between germline ends came to 10 bases. Germline values: CDR1 LGHNA, CDR2 YSLEER.

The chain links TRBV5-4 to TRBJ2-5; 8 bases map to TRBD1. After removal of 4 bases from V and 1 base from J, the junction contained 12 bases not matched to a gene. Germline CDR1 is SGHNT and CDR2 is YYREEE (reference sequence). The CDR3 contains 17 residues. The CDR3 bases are TGTGCCAGCAGCCTTAGGACAGGGACTTTTCCCCAAGAGACCCAGTACTTC. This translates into CASSLRTGTFPQETQYF. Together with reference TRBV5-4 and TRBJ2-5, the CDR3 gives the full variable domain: ETGVTQSPTHLIKTRGQQVTLRCSSQSGHNTVSWYQQALGQGPQFIFQYYREEENGRGNFPPRFSGLQFPNYSSELNVNALELDDSALYLCASSLRTGTFPQETQYFGPGTRLLVL.

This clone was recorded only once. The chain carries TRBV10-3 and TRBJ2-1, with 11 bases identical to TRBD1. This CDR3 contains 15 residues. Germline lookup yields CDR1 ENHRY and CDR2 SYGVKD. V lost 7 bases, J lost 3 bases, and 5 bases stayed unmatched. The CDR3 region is CAIKGDRGVYNEQFF. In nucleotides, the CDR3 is TGTGCCATCAAAGGGGACAGGGGGGTCTACAATGAGCAGTTCTTC.

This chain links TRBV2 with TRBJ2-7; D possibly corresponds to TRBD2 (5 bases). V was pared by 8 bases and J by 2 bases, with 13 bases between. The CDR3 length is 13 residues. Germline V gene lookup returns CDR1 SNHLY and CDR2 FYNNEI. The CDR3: CASQGEGAYEQYF. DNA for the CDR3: TGTGCCAGCCAAGGAGAGGGCGCCTACGAGCAGTACTTC. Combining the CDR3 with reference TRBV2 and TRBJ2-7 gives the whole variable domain EPEVTQTPSHQVTQMGQEVILRCVPISNHLYFYWYRQILGQKVEFLVSFYNNEISEKSEIFDDQFSVERPDGSNFTLKIRSTKLEDSAMYFCASQGEGAYEQYFGPGTRLTVT.

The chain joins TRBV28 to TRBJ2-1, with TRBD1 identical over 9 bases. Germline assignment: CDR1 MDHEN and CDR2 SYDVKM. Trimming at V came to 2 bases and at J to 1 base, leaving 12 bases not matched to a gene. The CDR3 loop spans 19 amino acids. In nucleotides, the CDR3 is TGTGCCAGCAGTTTAGCACGGACAGGGGAAAGGGGATCCTACAATGAGCAGTTCTTC. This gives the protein CASSLARTGERGSYNEQFF. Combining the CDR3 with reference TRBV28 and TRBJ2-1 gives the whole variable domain DVKVTQSSRYLVKRTGEKVFLECVQDMDHENMFWYRQDPGLGLRLIYFSYDVKMKEKGDIPEGYSVSREKKERFSLILESASTNQTSMYLCASSLARTGERGSYNEQFFGPGTRLTVL.

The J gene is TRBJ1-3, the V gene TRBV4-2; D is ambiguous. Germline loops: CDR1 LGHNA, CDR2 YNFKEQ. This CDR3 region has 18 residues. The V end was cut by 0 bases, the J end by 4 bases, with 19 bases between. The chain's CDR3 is CASSQEGMDQEGGNTIYF. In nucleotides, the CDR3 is TGTGCCAGCAGCCAAGAAGGGATGGATCAGGAGGGAGGAAACACCATATATTTT.

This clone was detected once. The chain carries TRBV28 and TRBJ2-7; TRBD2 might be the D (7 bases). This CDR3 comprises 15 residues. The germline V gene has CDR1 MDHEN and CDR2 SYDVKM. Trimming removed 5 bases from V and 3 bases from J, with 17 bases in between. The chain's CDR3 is CASSKPGGPSYEQYF. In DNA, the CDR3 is TGTGCCAGCAGTAAGCCCGGGGGGCCCAGCTACGAGCAGTACTTC.

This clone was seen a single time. CDR3 DNA: TGTGCCAGCAGCCCACTGCCTGGAAGCGGGGGTATGTACTTC. Protein product: CASSPLPGSGGMYF. This chain joins TRBV7-9 and TRBJ2-4, with 8 bases identical to TRBD2. V dropped 5 bases and J dropped 15; count of bases not matched to a gene: 15. Germline V gene data show CDR1 as SEHNR and CDR2 as FQNEAQ (reference sequence). The CDR3 consists of 14 residues.

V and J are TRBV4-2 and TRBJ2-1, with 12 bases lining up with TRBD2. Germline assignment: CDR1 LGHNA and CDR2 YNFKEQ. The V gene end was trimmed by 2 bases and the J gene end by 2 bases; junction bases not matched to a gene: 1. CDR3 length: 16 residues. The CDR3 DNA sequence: TGTGCCAGCAGCCAACCTAGCGGGAGGGCCTACAATGAGCAGTTCTTC. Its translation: CASSQPSGRAYNEQFF.

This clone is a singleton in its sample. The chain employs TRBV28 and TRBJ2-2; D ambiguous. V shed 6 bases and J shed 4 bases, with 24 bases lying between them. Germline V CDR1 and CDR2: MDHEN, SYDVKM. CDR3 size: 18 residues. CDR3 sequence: CASSALGGVVLGTGELFF. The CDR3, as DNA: TGTGCCAGCAGCGCACTGGGCGGAGTGGTACTCGGCACCGGGGAGCTGTTTTTT. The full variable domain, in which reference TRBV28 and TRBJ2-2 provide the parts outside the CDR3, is DVKVTQSSRYLVKRTGEKVFLECVQDMDHENMFWYRQDPGLGLRLIYFSYDVKMKEKGDIPEGYSVSREKKERFSLILESASTNQTSMYLCASSALGGVVLGTGELFFGEGSRLTVL.

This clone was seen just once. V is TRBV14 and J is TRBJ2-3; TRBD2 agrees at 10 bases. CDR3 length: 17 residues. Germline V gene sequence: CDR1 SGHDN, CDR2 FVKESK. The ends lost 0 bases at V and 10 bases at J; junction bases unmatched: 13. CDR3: CASSQEAGLAGEVAQYF. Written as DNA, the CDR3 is TGTGCCAGCAGCCAAGAAGCCGGGCTAGCGGGAGAAGTGGCGCAGTATTTT.

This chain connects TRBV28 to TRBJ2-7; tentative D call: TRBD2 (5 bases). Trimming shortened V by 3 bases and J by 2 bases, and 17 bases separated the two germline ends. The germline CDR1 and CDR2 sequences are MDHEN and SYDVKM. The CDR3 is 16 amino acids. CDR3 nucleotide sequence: TGTGCCAGCAGTTTCTTTACTCGGACTCCCACCTACGAGCAGTACTTC. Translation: CASSFFTRTPTYEQYF.

In nucleotides, the CDR3 is TGTGCCAGCTCCCAGGGACTAGCGGGAATCACAGATACGCAGTATTTT. Amino acids: CASSQGLAGITDTQYF. The J gene is TRBJ2-3, the V gene TRBV18; the match to TRBD2 covers 13 bases. CDR3 length: 16 amino acids. J lost 2 bases, V lost 6 bases, and 5 bases had no gene match. Looked up from germline, CDR1 is KGHSH and CDR2 is LQKENI.

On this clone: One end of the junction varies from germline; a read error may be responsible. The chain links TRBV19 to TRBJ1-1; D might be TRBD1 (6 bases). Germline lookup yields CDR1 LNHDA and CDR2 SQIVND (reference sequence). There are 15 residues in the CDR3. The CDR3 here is CASSIGHHRDTEAFF. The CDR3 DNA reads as TGTGCCAGTAGTATTGGGCACCATAGGGACACAGAAGCTTTCTTT.